This T cell receptor beta chain originates from a study of blood T cell repertoires in COVID-19. The CDR3 spans 14 residues. Germline V gene sequence: CDR1 SGHVS, CDR2 FNYEAQ. J was trimmed by 7 bases and V by 5 bases; bases with no gene match: 6. This table comes from immunoSEQ multiplex PCR, and its TCRdb copy is limited to in-frame clones, with some not included. The sample has 300,000 or so clones; more than 85% are singletons. Sequences were obtained from PBMCs or T cells enriched from blood (not recorded which). The sequence was obtained from a woman aged 30 to 39 who had recovered from COVID-19. V gene TRBV7-6 combines with J gene TRBJ2-2; TRBD1 matches at 8 bases. The CDR3 DNA is TGTGCCAGCAGCAAGACAGGGGATAGCGGGGAGCTGTTTTTT. It encodes CASSKTGDSGELFF.